The 28 T cell receptor beta chains given below trace back to one sample, sequenced in a study of shared clonotypes between healthy human individuals. Naive CD8 cells lacked CD45RO, underwent positive selection for CCR7 and left out terminally differentiated effector memory CD45RA+ cells. The protocol was immunoSEQ multiplex PCR, while the TCRdb copy is restricted to in-frame clones and leaves out a portion. The sample yields over 2,000,000 clones, just under 95% seen once. Sequencing input: naive CD8+ T cells from PBMCs. The receptors were gathered from a man between 18 and 29 years old in good health. Some clones in this sample may be carry-over from other donors' samples.

V is TRBV7-8 and J is TRBJ1-4; 8 nucleotides agree with TRBD1. The V gene end was trimmed by 2 bases and the J gene end by 5 bases; junction bases not matched to a gene: 7. This CDR3 comprises 16 residues. CDR1 is SGHVS and CDR2 is FQNEAQ in the germline V gene. CDR3 sequence: CASSLNRWTGNEKLFF. The CDR3 DNA follows: TGTGCCAGCAGCTTAAACCGCTGGACAGGGAATGAAAAACTGTTTTTT.

The rearrangement links TRBV7-8 to TRBJ2-4; 10 bases are shared with TRBD1. There are 15 residues in the CDR3. V trimming: 6 bases; J trimming: 6 bases; junction bases outside the gene matches: 8. Germline loops: CDR1 SGHVS, CDR2 FQNEAQ. The CDR3 spells CASRTDRGFGNIQYF. CDR3 sequence (DNA): TGTGCCAGCAGAACGGACAGGGGGTTTGGAAACATTCAGTACTTC. The full variable domain, its missing parts supplied by reference TRBV7-8 and TRBJ2-4, is GAGVSQSPRYKVAKRGQDVALRCDPISGHVSLFWYQQALGQGPEFLTYFQNEAQLDKSGLPSDRFFAERPEGSVSTLKIQRTQQEDSAVYLCASRTDRGFGNIQYFGAGTRLSVL.

Regarding this clone: Other DNA sequences in the sample encode the same CDR3. This sequence joins TRBV27 and TRBJ2-7; TRBD1 aligns across 7 bases. The CDR3 is made up of 14 amino acids. V was pared by 2 bases and J by 1 base, with 2 bases of the junction left unmatched. CDR1 and CDR2 (germline): MNHEY, SMNVEV (reference sequence). The CDR3: CASSLVQGSYEQYF. In DNA form, the CDR3 reads TGTGCCAGCAGTTTAGTACAGGGGTCCTACGAGCAGTACTTC.

The chain has TRBV13 and TRBJ1-1; no reliable D call. Trimming took off 5 bases at V and 1 base at J, with 8 bases between the two ends. There are 13 residues in the CDR3. The germline V gene has CDR1 PRHDT and CDR2 FYEKMQ (reference sequence). The CDR3 DNA reads as TGTGCCAGCAGCCCCATACAGAACACTGAAGCTTTCTTT. Translation gives CASSPIQNTEAFF.

As DNA, the CDR3 is TGTGCCAGCAGTCCACTAATGCAAAGCTACGAGCAGTACTTC. This encodes CASSPLMQSYEQYF. The V gene is TRBV28, the J gene TRBJ2-7; D gene ambiguous. Deletions cut 5 bases from V and 3 bases from J, with 14 bases between. Germline CDR1 and CDR2: MDHEN and SYDVKM. This CDR3 has 14 residues.

This clone was detected only once. Other nucleotide sequences in the sample specify the same CDR3. This sequence joins TRBV6-1 and TRBJ2-7, with 11 positions matching TRBD1. The CDR3 is 14 residues long. Per germline, CDR1 MNHNS and CDR2 SASEGT. V shed 3 bases, J shed 3 bases, and the junction held 1 base outside the gene matches. CDR3 residues: CASSEGTGGYEQYF. CDR3 in DNA: TGTGCCAGCAGTGAGGGGACAGGGGGCTACGAGCAGTACTTC.

The rearrangement uses TRBV7-7 and TRBJ2-7; no clear D gene. This CDR3 is built from 11 residues. The V gene's germline CDR1 is SSHAT and CDR2 FNYEAQ (reference sequence). The V gene lost 5 bases and the J gene lost 3 bases, with 5 bases spanning the gap. CDR3 in DNA: TGTGCCAGCAGCCCGAGCTACGAGCAGTACTTC. This gives the protein CASSPSYEQYF.

This clone was recorded once. The chain uses TRBV28 and TRBJ1-5; unclear D gene. V gave up 2 bases and J gave up 0 bases, with 8 bases separating them. CDR3 length: 15 amino acids. Per germline, CDR1 MDHEN and CDR2 SYDVKM. The CDR3 DNA reads as TGTGCCAGCAGTTTAGGGGAATATAGCAATCAGCCCCAGCATTTT. This sequence encodes CASSLGEYSNQPQHF.

This chain links TRBV4-3 with TRBJ2-7, with a weak D call TRBD1 (6 bases). Trimming stripped 2 bases from V and 7 bases from J, with 15 bases between. The CDR3 totals 14 residues. Germline values: CDR1 LGHNA, CDR2 YSLEER. CDR3 region: CASSQSTGSWEQYF. The CDR3 DNA reads as TGCGCCAGCAGCCAAAGCACAGGGAGTTGGGAGCAGTACTTC.

The gene calls are TRBV9 and TRBJ2-5, with a possible D match to TRBD2 (5 bases). The ends were cut back, 0 bases at V and 9 bases at J, with 15 bases in the middle. The CDR3 runs to 14 residues. Germline values: CDR1 SGDLS, CDR2 YYNGEE. The CDR3 region is CASSVGLPIGAQYF. The DNA for the CDR3 is TGTGCCAGCAGCGTAGGTCTCCCTATCGGGGCCCAGTACTTC.

As for this clone: Other DNA sequences in the same sample also yield this CDR3. The chain carries TRBV27 and TRBJ1-1; D ambiguous. V lost 11 bases to trimming and J lost 0 bases, with 13 bases between them. Germline CDR1 reads MNHEY; CDR2 reads SMNVEV (reference sequence). This CDR3 has 13 residues. The CDR3 sequence: CASSPLMNTEAFF. The CDR3 bases are TGTGCCTCCTCGCCCCTAATGAACACTGAAGCTTTCTTT.

The CDR3 DNA reads as TGTGCCAGCAGCCCAGGGACAGTACGGAACACTGAAGCTTTCTTT. Amino acid sequence: CASSPGTVRNTEAFF. The V gene is TRBV7-8, the J gene TRBJ1-1; TRBD1 agrees at 7 bases. Germline loops: CDR1 SGHVS, CDR2 FQNEAQ. CDR3 length equals 15 residues. The ends lost 5 bases at V and 1 base at J; junction bases unmatched: 7.

This clone has just one count. The rearrangement uses TRBV27 and TRBJ2-7; D perhaps matches TRBD1 (7 bases). Per germline, CDR1 MNHEY and CDR2 SMNVEV (reference sequence). The CDR3 extends over 14 amino acids. V shed 6 bases and J shed 5 bases, with 17 bases lying between them. CDR3 sequence reads: CASSPRGDGHEQYF. The CDR3, as DNA: TGTGCCAGCAGCCCCAGGGGGGACGGTCACGAGCAGTACTTC.

This chain uses TRBV27 with TRBJ2-7; 7 positions agree with TRBD1. V shed 0 bases and J 3 bases; nucleotides not matched to a gene: 8. CDR1 is MNHEY and CDR2 is SMNVEV in the germline V gene (reference sequence). This CDR3 contains 16 residues. The CDR3 DNA reads as TGTGCCAGCAGTTTATCCTTGACAGGGTCCCGCTACGAGCAGTACTTC. As protein: CASSLSLTGSRYEQYF.

The V call is TRBV6-1, the J call TRBJ2-7; D not certain. V was cut by 7 bases and J by 2 bases, with 12 bases left in between. CDR1 is MNHNS and CDR2 is SASEGT in the germline V gene. The CDR3 contains 13 residues. CDR3: CASISEGPYEQYF. The CDR3 bases are TGTGCCAGCATCTCTGAAGGCCCCTACGAGCAGTACTTC.

The CDR3 reads CASSLAPGNTIYF. DNA of the CDR3: TGTGCCAGCAGCTTAGCGCCGGGAAACACCATATATTTT. The chain links TRBV11-1 to TRBJ1-3; D not resolved. Germline V gives CDR1 SGHAT, CDR2 FQDESV (reference sequence). The CDR3 has 13 amino acids. V dropped 0 bases and J dropped 4 bases, with 4 bases sitting between them.

This chain uses TRBV4-3 with TRBJ2-5; D gene uncertain. This CDR3 has 14 residues. The V end was cut by 0 bases, the J end by 6 bases, with 11 bases between. Per the germline V gene, CDR1 is LGHNA and CDR2 is YSLEER. CDR3 in DNA: TGCGCCAGCAGCCAAGATCTTTGGGGTAAGACCCAGTACTTC. Amino acid sequence: CASSQDLWGKTQYF.

This chain uses TRBV7-6 with TRBJ1-1, with D maybe TRBD1 (5 bases). CDR1 and CDR2 (germline): SGHVS, FNYEAQ. There are 13 residues in the CDR3. V was pared by 2 bases and J by 4 bases, with 8 bases between. CDR3 DNA sequence: TGTGCCAGCAGCTTAAGGAGGGGCACTGAAGCTTTCTTT. It codes for CASSLRRGTEAFF.

V and J are TRBV7-8 and TRBJ1-3; D uncertain. The CDR3 is 18 residues long. CDR1 SGHVS and CDR2 FQNEAQ come from the germline V gene. V was trimmed by 1 base and J by 0 bases, leaving 16 bases between them. The CDR3 DNA sequence: TGTGCCAGCAGCTTAGGCTACGGGGTTATCAACTCTGGAAACACCATATATTTT. This sequence encodes CASSLGYGVINSGNTIYF.

As for this clone: The sample contains more than one DNA sequence encoding this CDR3. The J gene is TRBJ2-7, the V gene TRBV27; the D is unclear. Between the trimmed V and J ends, which lost 4 bases and 0 bases, there was a span of 4 bases. The CDR3 has 12 residues. CDR1 is MNHEY, CDR2 SMNVEV, per germline (reference sequence). CDR3 sequence (DNA): TGTGCCAGCAGTTCCTACTCCTACGAGCAGTACTTC. Amino acids: CASSSYSYEQYF.

The genes are TRBV30 and TRBJ2-1; no clear D gene. The germline V and J ends were trimmed by 2 bases and 7 bases, with 9 bases remaining between them. There are 12 residues in the CDR3. CDR1 GTSNPN and CDR2 SVGIG come from the germline V gene (reference sequence). In DNA, the CDR3 is TGTGCCTGGAGTTTCACCGAGAATGAGCAGTTCTTC. It codes for CAWSFTENEQFF.

The chain links TRBV9 to TRBJ2-2, with D tentatively TRBD1 (6 bases). This CDR3 is built from 21 residues. V lost 0 bases to trimming and J lost 0 bases, with 24 bases between them. The germline V gene encodes CDR1 SGDLS and CDR2 YYNGEE. CDR3 sequence: CASSVGSRTETYPTNTGELFF. The CDR3 nucleotides are TGTGCCAGCAGCGTAGGAAGTAGGACAGAAACTTACCCTACGAACACCGGGGAGCTGTTTTTT.

The rearrangement links TRBV19 to TRBJ1-1, with D maybe TRBD1 (6 bases). The CDR3 runs to 17 residues. The germline V gene encodes CDR1 LNHDA and CDR2 SQIVND (reference sequence). V dropped 7 bases and J dropped 0 bases, with 21 bases sitting between them. The CDR3 sequence: CASIPPNRARMNTEAFF. In nucleotides, the CDR3 is TGTGCCAGTATCCCCCCGAACAGGGCTCGGATGAACACTGAAGCTTTCTTT. The full variable domain, its missing parts supplied by reference TRBV19 and TRBJ1-1, is DGGITQSPKYLFRKEGQNVTLSCEQNLNHDAMYWYRQDPGQGLRLIYYSQIVNDFQKGDIAEGYSVSREKKESFPLTVTSAQKNPTAFYLCASIPPNRARMNTEAFFGQGTRLTVV.

The J gene is TRBJ1-1, the V gene TRBV6-1; 7 bases align to TRBD1. The CDR3 spans 15 residues. Trimming at V came to 6 bases and at J to 4 bases, leaving 11 bases not matched to a gene. CDR1 and CDR2 from the germline V gene are MNHNS and SASEGT. CDR3 coding DNA: TGTGCCAGCAGCGAACGAACAGGGGTGTCCACTGAAGCTTTCTTT. This codes for CASSERTGVSTEAFF.

This clone appeared a single time. The CDR3 DNA is TGCAGCGTTGAGGGACAGGGTTTCTACGAGCAGTACTTC. Protein product: CSVEGQGFYEQYF. The chain combines TRBV29-1 with TRBJ2-7; 9 nucleotides match TRBD1. This CDR3 is built from 13 residues. Germline lookup yields CDR1 SQVTM and CDR2 ANQGSEA. Germline trimming cut 3 bases from V and 3 bases from J; bases unmatched to any gene: 3.

V gene TRBV7-8 combines with J gene TRBJ2-5; 7 bases align to TRBD2. The germline V gene encodes CDR1 SGHVS and CDR2 FQNEAQ. V shed 1 base and J 3 bases; nucleotides not matched to a gene: 5. The CDR3 consists of 15 residues. The CDR3: CASSLEASGKETQYF. The CDR3 DNA sequence: TGTGCCAGCAGCTTAGAGGCTAGCGGTAAAGAGACCCAGTACTTC.

This chain uses TRBV7-8 with TRBJ2-7; 8 bases align to TRBD2. The V and J ends lost 1 base and 0 bases, in that order; junction bases with no gene match: 5. The CDR3 spans 16 residues. Germline CDR1 reads SGHVS; CDR2 reads FQNEAQ. The CDR3: CASSLGVGGVSYEQYF. DNA for the CDR3: TGTGCCAGCAGCTTAGGGGTCGGGGGGGTCTCCTACGAGCAGTACTTC.

J is TRBJ2-7 and V is TRBV4-1, with D possibly being TRBD1 (6 bases). The CDR3 is made up of 15 amino acids. With 5 bases removed from V and 2 bases from J, the gap between germline ends came to 16 bases. Germline V gene lookup returns CDR1 MGHRA and CDR2 YSYEKL. CDR3 protein: CASSYRQAPTYEQYF. CDR3 DNA sequence: TGCGCCAGCAGCTACAGACAGGCGCCTACCTACGAGCAGTACTTC.